The rows below give T cell receptor beta chains drawn from one sample of a study of blood T cell repertoires in COVID-19. Here immunoSEQ multiplex PCR was the method, and the copy in TCRdb shows in-frame clones only, minus some. The table has under 250,000 clones, approximately 84% seen once. The sample taken for sequencing was peripheral blood. These receptor sequences come from a woman in her 50s with active or convalescent COVID-19. CDR3s include the opening cysteine and the closing phenylalanine or tryptophan. A D gene is named only where the DNA matches it firmly. Size values are once, few and many counts, or a class for expanded clones, and some rows have none.

J: TRBJ1-2; size: many; D: TRBD1; V: TRBV6-1; CDR3: CASSDQGGGHGYTF; DNA: TGTGCCAGCAGTGATCAGGGGGGCGGGCATGGCTACACCTTC
J: TRBJ2-1; size: NA; D: TRBD2; V: TRBV5-1; CDR3: CASTFSGRGEGEQFF; DNA: TGCGCCAGCACGTTTAGCGGGAGGGGAGAGGGTGAGCAGTTCTTC
J: TRBJ2-2; size: NA; D: NA; V: TRBV5-1; CDR3: CASSFSPDTGELFF; DNA: TGCGCCAGCAGCTTTTCCCCGGACACCGGGGAGCTGTTTTTT
J: TRBJ2-2; size: NA; D: TRBD2; V: TRBV19; CDR3: CASSISSGGSVTGELFF; DNA: TGTGCCAGTAGTATTAGCTCCGGGGGGTCGGTTACCGGGGAGCTGTTTTTT
J: TRBJ1-2; size: once; D: NA; V: TRBV19; CDR3: CATSEANYGYTF; DNA: TGTGCCACCTCAGAAGCTAACTATGGCTACACCTTC
J: TRBJ1-2; size: NA; D: NA; V: TRBV12-1; CDR3: CASSARLYGYTF; DNA: TGTGCCAGCAGCGCCCGACTCTATGGCTACACCTTC
J: TRBJ1-2; size: NA; D: NA; V: TRBV6-5; CDR3: CASRAGHPGYGYTF; DNA: TGTGCCAGCAGGGCAGGACACCCTGGCTATGGCTACACCTTC
J: TRBJ2-1; size: NA; D: NA; V: TRBV3-1/TRBV3-2; CDR3: CASSLRETYNEQFF; DNA: TGTGCCAGCAGCCTCCGGGAGACCTACAATGAGCAGTTCTTC
J: TRBJ2-1; size: NA; D: TRBD2; V: TRBV18; CDR3: CASSLLLAGNDNEQFF; DNA: TGTGCCAGCTCACTTCTTCTAGCGGGGAATGACAATGAGCAGTTCTTC
J: TRBJ2-1; size: NA; D: TRBD1; V: TRBV3-1/TRBV3-2; CDR3: CASSPRGRGNEQFF; DNA: TGTGCCAGCAGCCCCAGGGGGCGAGGCAATGAGCAGTTCTTC
J: TRBJ2-7; size: NA; D: NA; V: TRBV28; CDR3: CASSGLGHRYEQYF; DNA: TGTGCCAGCAGTGGCCTGGGGCACAGATACGAGCAGTACTTC
J: TRBJ1-4; size: NA; D: NA; V: TRBV28; CDR3: CASSRAGVGNEKLFF; DNA: TGTGCCAGCAGTAGGGCAGGGGTTGGTAATGAAAAACTGTTTTTT
J: TRBJ1-6; size: NA; D: NA; V: TRBV4-2; CDR3: CASSRPGEYNSPLHF; DNA: TGTGCCAGCAGTCGCCCGGGGGAATATAATTCACCCCTCCACTTT
J: TRBJ2-7; size: once; D: TRBD1; V: TRBV15; CDR3: CATSRAPGQDYEQYF; DNA: TGTGCCACCAGCAGAGCCCCGGGACAGGACTACGAGCAGTACTTC
J: TRBJ2-6; size: once; D: TRBD1; V: TRBV4-1; CDR3: CASSQDRTGTGVGSGANVLTF; DNA: TGCGCCAGCAGCCAAGACAGGACGGGGACAGGCGTAGGCTCTGGGGCCAACGTCCTGACTTTC
J: TRBJ2-1; size: many; D: NA; V: TRBV19; CDR3: CASSVDSSYNEQFF; DNA: TGTGCCAGTAGTGTGGACAGTTCCTACAATGAGCAGTTCTTC
J: TRBJ1-4; size: NA; D: NA; V: TRBV21-1; CDR3: CASSKDRQSLNEKLFF; DNA: TGTGCCAGCAGCAAAGACAGACAGAGTCTTAATGAAAAACTGTTTTTT
J: TRBJ2-4; size: NA; D: TRBD2; V: TRBV6-5; CDR3: CASTSLGGGTNIQYF; DNA: TGTGCCAGCACCTCCCTAGGCGGGGGAACGAACATTCAGTACTTC
J: TRBJ1-2; size: NA; D: NA; V: TRBV7-9; CDR3: CASSSKMRTANYGYTF; DNA: TGTGCCAGCAGCTCCAAGATGAGGACAGCTAACTATGGCTACACCTTC
J: TRBJ2-1; size: NA; D: NA; V: TRBV7-3; CDR3: CASSALPPTNSYNEQFF; DNA: TGTGCCAGCAGCGCCCTACCCCCGACTAACTCCTACAATGAGCAGTTCTTC
J: TRBJ1-5; size: NA; D: NA; V: TRBV6-1; CDR3: CASSETGPQHF; DNA: TGTGCCAGCAGTGAAACCGGGCCCCAGCATTTT
J: TRBJ2-6; size: NA; D: NA; V: TRBV7-9; CDR3: CASSLPFSGANVLTF; DNA: TGTGCCAGCAGCTTACCCTTTTCTGGGGCCAACGTCCTGACTTTC
J: TRBJ1-6; size: NA; D: NA; V: TRBV6-1; CDR3: CASSAERVSYNSPLHF; DNA: TGTGCCAGCAGTGCCGAGAGGGTCTCCTATAATTCACCCCTCCACTTT
J: TRBJ1-2; size: NA; D: NA; V: TRBV5-5; CDR3: CASSLTFSYTF; DNA: TGTGCCAGCAGCTTGACTTTCAGCTACACCTTC
J: TRBJ1-1; size: NA; D: NA; V: TRBV5-1; CDR3: CASSLASGTEAFF; DNA: TGCGCCAGCAGCTTGGCCTCGGGCACTGAAGCTTTCTTT
J: TRBJ2-3; size: NA; D: TRBD1; V: TRBV7-9; CDR3: CASSSGQGDDTQYF; DNA: TGTGCCAGCAGCTCAGGACAGGGCGACGATACGCAGTATTTT
J: TRBJ2-3; size: NA; D: NA; V: TRBV6-4; CDR3: CASNLPWGGRADTQYF; DNA: TGTGCCAGCAACCTCCCCTGGGGGGGGCGGGCAGATACGCAGTATTTT
J: TRBJ1-1; size: NA; D: TRBD1; V: TRBV28; CDR3: CASGPTGGDTEAFF; DNA: TGTGCCAGCGGACCTACAGGGGGCGACACTGAAGCTTTCTTT
J: TRBJ1-1; size: NA; D: NA; V: TRBV28; CDR3: CASSFWPADTEAFF; DNA: TGTGCCAGCAGTTTTTGGCCGGCGGACACTGAAGCTTTCTTT
J: TRBJ1-2; size: NA; D: NA; V: TRBV5-4; CDR3: CASSSGTFPAYGYTF; DNA: TGTGCCAGCAGCTCCGGGACATTCCCCGCCTATGGCTACACCTTC
J: TRBJ2-2; size: NA; D: TRBD1; V: TRBV2; CDR3: CTSRGQTTGELFF; DNA: TGTACCAGCAGGGGACAGACAACCGGGGAGCTGTTTTTT
J: TRBJ2-5; size: NA; D: NA; V: TRBV29-1; CDR3: CSVLGGTQYF; DNA: TGCAGCGTTCTAGGAGGGACCCAGTACTTC
J: TRBJ2-7; size: few; D: TRBD1; V: TRBV2; CDR3: CASSGRTGGGEQYF; DNA: TGTGCCAGCAGTGGGCGGACAGGGGGAGGCGAGCAGTACTTC
J: TRBJ1-2; size: NA; D: TRBD1; V: TRBV14; CDR3: CASSIIGTGPQGYTF; DNA: TGTGCCAGCAGCATCATCGGGACAGGGCCCCAGGGCTACACCTTC
J: TRBJ1-5; size: NA; D: NA; V: TRBV28; CDR3: CASSRERQPQHF; DNA: TGTGCCAGCAGTCGGGAGAGGCAGCCCCAGCATTTT
J: TRBJ1-1; size: NA; D: TRBD1; V: TRBV11-1; CDR3: CASSPRTGGANTEAFF; DNA: TGTGCCAGCAGCCCAAGGACAGGGGGTGCGAACACTGAAGCTTTCTTT
J: TRBJ1-5; size: NA; D: NA; V: TRBV19; CDR3: CASSATQGQPQHF; DNA: TGTGCCAGTAGTGCCACGCAGGGCCAGCCCCAGCATTTT
J: TRBJ2-2; size: NA; D: TRBD2; V: TRBV3-1/TRBV3-2; CDR3: CASTPGGGVGELFF; DNA: TGTGCCAGCACCCCCGGCGGGGGGGTCGGGGAGCTGTTTTTT
J: TRBJ1-5; size: NA; D: TRBD1; V: TRBV6-2/TRBV6-3; CDR3: CASSSPNNRGQPQHF; DNA: TGTGCCAGCAGCTCCCCGAACAACAGGGGGCAGCCCCAGCATTTT
J: TRBJ2-3; size: NA; D: NA; V: TRBV6-5; CDR3: CASSDRADTQYF; DNA: TGTGCCAGCAGCGACCGGGCAGATACGCAGTATTTT
J: TRBJ2-1; size: NA; D: NA; V: TRBV3-1/TRBV3-2; CDR3: CASSPFRGGTINEQFF; DNA: TGTGCCAGCAGCCCATTTAGGGGGGGTACAATCAATGAGCAGTTCTTC